These 18 T cell receptor beta chains were all obtained from the same sample, sequenced in a study of T-cell memory formation after mild COVID-19. TCRdb redid the calling of the 5' RACE reads with MiXCR, one entry per CDR3 protein. The data hold over 500,000 distinct CDR3 sequences, with 17% observed a single time. The material sequenced was PBMCs or a T cell subset sorted from them (not recorded which). The receptors derive from an adult woman who had mild COVID-19 (a few samples of this study predate the infection). Cell type and time point are not known.

This clonotype was found a few times. The chain joins TRBV12-3 or TRBV12-4 to TRBJ2-1; 13 bases fit TRBD2. CDR3 size: 16 residues. V trimming: 6 bases; J trimming: 2 bases; junction bases outside the gene matches: 4. The DNA for the CDR3 is TGTGCCAGCAGACCAACTAGCGGGGGGGCCTACAATGAGCAGTTCTTC. Translating it yields CASRPTSGGAYNEQFF.

With regard to this clonotype: This likely comes from a read error, as the CDR3 has no conserved phenylalanine or tryptophan at its end. The genes are TRBV30 and TRBJ1-1; no firm D call. V lost 0 bases and J 4 bases, leaving 15 bases between the germline ends. Germline CDR1 reads GTSNPN; CDR2 reads SVGIG (reference sequence). This CDR3 spans 15 amino acids. DNA of the CDR3: TGTGCCTGGAGTGTATTAAAGCGCGAGGGCACTGAAGCTTTCTCT. Translated: CAWSVLKREGTEAFS.

The sample holds a few counts of this clonotype. This chain links TRBV6-5 with TRBJ1-1; D may be TRBD1 (6 bases). V was cut by 0 bases and J by 6 bases, with 17 bases left in between. The CDR3 is 16 residues long. Germline loops: CDR1 MNHEY, CDR2 SVGAGI. The CDR3: CASSYSWGAGNAEAFF. CDR3 DNA: TGTGCCAGCAGTTACTCCTGGGGGGCGGGCAACGCTGAAGCTTTCTTT.

The genes are TRBV4-2 and TRBJ2-7; 8 nucleotides match TRBD2. The V segment lost 0 bases and the J segment 2 bases; nucleotides outside the gene matches: 6. This CDR3 is 16 amino acids long. The germline V gene encodes CDR1 LGHNA and CDR2 YNFKEQ. CDR3 in DNA: TGTGCCAGCAGCCAAGAATCGCTAGCGGGCACCTACGAGCAGTACTTC. Its protein product is CASSQESLAGTYEQYF.

The rearrangement uses TRBV6-2 or TRBV6-3 and TRBJ2-1; D gene ambiguous. The CDR3 has 12 amino acids. Trimming removed 6 bases from V and 12 bases from J, with 15 bases in between. The germline V gene encodes CDR1 MNHEY and CDR2 SVGEGT. CDR3 DNA sequence: TGTGCCAGCAGCTCATCGGAGAGGTGGCAGTTCTTC. Its translation: CASSSSERWQFF.

This clonotype appeared a few times. V usage is TRBV7-9 and J usage is TRBJ1-6; unclear D gene. Trimming took 5 bases from V and 14 from J, leaving 13 bases between them. This CDR3 is 12 amino acids long. Germline V gene lookup returns CDR1 SEHNR and CDR2 FQNEAQ (reference sequence). The CDR3 here is CASSPGVGALHF. CDR3 DNA: TGTGCCAGCAGCCCCGGAGTTGGGGCCCTCCACTTT.

The chain links TRBV11-2 to TRBJ1-1; D may be TRBD1 (5 bases). Trimming took 2 bases from V and 1 from J, leaving 11 bases between them. Germline-derived CDR1 and CDR2 are SGHAT and FQNNGV. The CDR3 is 15 amino acids. CDR3 residues: CASSLIIQGNTEAFF. As DNA, the CDR3 is TGTGCCAGCAGCTTAATAATCCAGGGGAACACTGAAGCTTTCTTT. Full variable domain (rest looked up from reference TRBV11-2 and TRBJ1-1): EAGVAQSPRYKIIEKRQSVAFWCNPISGHATLYWYQQILGQGPKLLIQFQNNGVVDDSQLPKDRFSAERLKGVDSTLKIQPAKLEDSAVYLCASSLIIQGNTEAFFGQGTRLTVV.

The J gene is TRBJ2-5, the V gene TRBV5-1; TRBD2 matches 10 bases. The CDR3 runs 16 residues. CDR1 and CDR2 from the germline V gene are SGHRS and YFSETQ. V was pared by 3 bases and J by 3 bases, with 8 bases of the junction left unmatched. The CDR3 DNA reads TGCGCCAGCAGCTCTATAGGACTAGCGGAAAAAGAGACCCAGTACTTC. It encodes CASSSIGLAEKETQYF.

The chain is built from TRBV30 and TRBJ2-3; 11 nucleotides line up with TRBD2. CDR1 is GTSNPN, CDR2 SVGIG, per germline (reference sequence). V shed 4 bases and J 3 bases; nucleotides not matched to a gene: 3. There are 14 residues in the CDR3. The CDR3 DNA is TGTGCCTGGACTCCTAGCGGGGGGACAGATACGCAGTATTTT. Translating gives CAWTPSGGTDTQYF.

The rearrangement joins TRBV5-1 to TRBJ2-7; D is perhaps TRBD2 (5 bases). This CDR3 has 15 residues. Trimming shortened V by 0 bases and J by 3 bases, and 13 bases separated the two germline ends. The germline V gene has CDR1 SGHRS and CDR2 YFSETQ. CDR3 loop: CASSLGLGANYEQYF. CDR3 in DNA: TGCGCCAGCAGCTTGGGCCTGGGAGCGAACTACGAGCAGTACTTC.

There are a few counts of this clonotype. V usage is TRBV18 and J usage is TRBJ2-5; TRBD1 aligns across 7 bases. In germline, CDR1 is KGHSH, CDR2 LQKENI. J lost 5 bases, V lost 4 bases, and 7 bases had no gene match. The CDR3 runs to 14 residues. Written as DNA, the CDR3 is TGTGCCAGCTCACAGACGACAGGGATGGAGACCCAGTACTTC. It encodes CASSQTTGMETQYF. The whole variable domain, filled in from reference TRBV18 and TRBJ2-5, reads NAGVMQNPRHLVRRRGQEARLRCSPMKGHSHVYWYRQLPEEGLKFMVYLQKENIIDESGMPKERFSAEFPKEGPSILRIQQVVRGDSAAYFCASSQTTGMETQYFGPGTRLLVL.

In this sample, this clonotype turned up a few times. The chain employs TRBV5-6 and TRBJ1-2, with 12 nucleotides matching TRBD1. The germline gives CDR1 SGHDT, CDR2 YYEEEE. The CDR3 is made up of 14 amino acids. V gave up 4 bases and J gave up 13 bases; unmatched junction bases: 11. CDR3 nucleotides: TGTGCCAGCAGCAGAAACCGGGACAGGGGGCCCCCCACCTTC. Translating gives CASSRNRDRGPPTF. Using reference TRBV5-6 and TRBJ1-2 for the parts outside the CDR3, the full variable domain is DAGVTQSPTHLIKTRGQQVTLRCSPKSGHDTVSWYQQALGQGPQFIFQYYEEEERQRGNFPDRFSGHQFPNYSSELNVNALLLGDSALYLCASSRNRDRGPPTFGSGTRLTVV.

In this sample, this clonotype turned up a few times. The chain has TRBV27 and TRBJ1-2; 10 bases align to TRBD1. Germline V CDR1 and CDR2: MNHEY, SMNVEV (reference sequence). V lost 2 bases, J lost 2 bases, and 2 bases stayed unmatched. The CDR3 is made up of 15 amino acids. CDR3 sequence: CASSLTTGGNYGYTF. CDR3 nucleotides: TGTGCCAGCAGTTTAACGACAGGGGGCAACTATGGCTACACCTTC.

There are a few counts of this clonotype. The CDR3 coding sequence is TGCAGTGCTAGAAAGGGGAAAAGGGAGGCCCAGTACTTC. It is translated as CSARKGKREAQYF. The chain employs TRBV20-1 and TRBJ2-5, with D possibly being TRBD2 (6 bases). CDR3 length: 13 amino acids. Germline V lookup: CDR1 DFQATT, CDR2 SNEGSKA (reference sequence). V was pared by 2 bases and J by 9 bases, with 16 bases between.

This chain links TRBV20-1 with TRBJ2-7; D might be TRBD1 (9 bases). V was clipped by 3 bases and J by 2 bases, with 29 bases between them. This CDR3 has 19 residues. The germline gives CDR1 DFQATT, CDR2 SNEGSKA (reference sequence). CDR3 DNA sequence: TGCAGTGCTAGTGTTGCCCCGGGACAGGGATCGGGGGGGGCCTACGAGCAGTACTTC. Translated, it gives CSASVAPGQGSGGAYEQYF.

This clonotype was counted only a few times. The chain joins TRBV6-2 or TRBV6-3 to TRBJ1-1; D unresolved. Germline V gene sequence: CDR1 MNHEY, CDR2 SVGEGT. The CDR3 extends over 11 amino acids. The V end lost 5 bases, the J end lost 7 bases, and 8 bases lay between the germline ends. The CDR3 protein is CASSTRVEAFF. The CDR3 nucleotides read TGTGCCAGCAGTACAAGAGTTGAAGCTTTCTTT.

This clonotype was counted only a few times. The chain is built from TRBV6-6 and TRBJ1-1, with D perhaps TRBD1 (6 bases). The V gene's germline CDR1 is MNHNY and CDR2 SVGAGI (reference sequence). This CDR3 is 12 amino acids long. V was cut by 6 bases and J by 7 bases, with 12 bases left in between. The CDR3 coding sequence is TGTGCCAGCAGCCCTGAAGGGGGTGAAGCTTTCTTT. Protein product: CASSPEGGEAFF.

This clonotype was recorded a few times. The rearrangement links TRBV5-4 to TRBJ2-3; 9 bases map to TRBD2. The CDR3 covers 17 residues. J lost 4 bases, V lost 4 bases, and 13 bases had no gene match. The germline V gene encodes CDR1 SGHNT and CDR2 YYREEE (reference sequence). CDR3: CASSEKTTGLASDTQYF. CDR3 nucleotides: TGTGCCAGCAGCGAAAAAACAACGGGACTAGCATCAGATACGCAGTATTTT.